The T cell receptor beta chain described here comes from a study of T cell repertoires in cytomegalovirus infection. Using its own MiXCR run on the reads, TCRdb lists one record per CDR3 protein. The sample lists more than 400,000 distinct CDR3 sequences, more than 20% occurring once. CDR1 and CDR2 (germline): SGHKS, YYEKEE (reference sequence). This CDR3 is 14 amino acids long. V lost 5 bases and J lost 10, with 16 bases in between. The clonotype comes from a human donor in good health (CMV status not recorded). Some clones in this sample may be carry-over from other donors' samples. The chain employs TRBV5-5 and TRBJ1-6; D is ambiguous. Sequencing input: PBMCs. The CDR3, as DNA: TGTGCCAGCAGTTCTCCCTCGCCGGGCTCACCCCTCCACTTT. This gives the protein CASSSPSPGSPLHF.